The 5 T cell receptor beta chains in this list originate from one sample, sequenced in a study of Ad26.COV2.S vaccination and SARS-CoV-2 variants. Assay: immunoSEQ multiplex PCR; the TCRdb copy retains only in-frame clones and omits some. The table includes some 520,000 clones, around nine tenths detected once. This sample's treatment: around 19 received Ad26.COV2.S at low or high dose, single or two shots; 5 received placebo; per-sample allocation not given. All samples were drawn on day 63, counting from the first vaccine or placebo injection. The sample in question was peripheral blood, obtained in a trial of Ad26.COV2.S vaccine versus placebo. The receptors derive from a person between 18 and 60 years old who received the Ad26.COV2.S COVID-19 vaccine or a placebo.

The rearrangement joins TRBV25-1 to TRBJ2-1; tentatively, D is TRBD1 (7 bases). Germline-derived CDR1 and CDR2 are MGHDK and SYGVNS. The V end was cut by 6 bases, the J end by 5 bases, with 20 bases between. The CDR3 runs to 16 residues. As DNA, the CDR3 is TGTGCCAGCAGCCAGGGGGGCCCCGCGGGGAACAATGAGCAGTTCTTC. Its protein is CASSQGGPAGNNEQFF.

This chain links TRBV30 with TRBJ1-3, with TRBD1 matching over 7 bases. Germline CDR1 is GTSNPN and CDR2 is SVGIG (reference sequence). V shed 4 bases, J shed 4 bases, and the junction held 7 bases outside the gene matches. The CDR3 consists of 14 residues. This CDR3 is CAWNHGTVGNTIYF. The CDR3, as DNA: TGTGCCTGGAACCACGGGACAGTCGGAAACACCATATATTTT.

The rearrangement joins TRBV5-4 to TRBJ2-1, with 8 positions matching TRBD1. Germline assignment: CDR1 SGHNT and CDR2 YYREEE (reference sequence). Trimming took 5 bases from V and 8 from J; bases not matched to a gene: 3. The length of the CDR3 is 12 residues. CDR3 nucleotide sequence: TGTGCCAGCAGAAAGACAGGGGATGAGCAGTTCTTC. This encodes CASRKTGDEQFF.

The rearrangement joins TRBV7-6 to TRBJ1-5; the D gene is possibly TRBD1 (5 bases). The V end was cut by 3 bases, the J end by 7 bases, with 16 bases between. The CDR3 sequence is 15 residues long. Germline V CDR1 and CDR2: SGHVS, FNYEAQ. This CDR3 is CASSLDAGGGQPQHF. CDR3 nucleotide sequence: TGTGCCAGCAGCTTGGACGCCGGTGGGGGGCAGCCCCAGCATTTT.

The chain uses TRBV18 and TRBJ2-7, with 11 positions matching TRBD1. V gave up 6 bases and J gave up 5 bases; unmatched junction bases: 9. The CDR3 covers 15 residues. Germline V gene data show CDR1 as KGHSH and CDR2 as LQKENI. CDR3 region: CASSSGQGAGNEQYF. In DNA form, the CDR3 reads TGTGCCAGCTCCTCAGGACAGGGGGCGGGCAACGAGCAGTACTTC.